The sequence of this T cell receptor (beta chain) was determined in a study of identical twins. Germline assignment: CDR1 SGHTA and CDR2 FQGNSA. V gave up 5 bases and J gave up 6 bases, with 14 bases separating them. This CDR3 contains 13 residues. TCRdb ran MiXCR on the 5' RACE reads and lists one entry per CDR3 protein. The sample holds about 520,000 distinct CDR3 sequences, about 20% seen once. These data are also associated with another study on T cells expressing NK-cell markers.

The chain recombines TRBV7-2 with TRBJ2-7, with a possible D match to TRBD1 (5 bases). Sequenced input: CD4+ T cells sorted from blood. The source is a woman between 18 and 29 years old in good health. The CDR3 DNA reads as TGTGCCAGCAGCGTCGGGCAGGGTGGCGAGCAGTACTTC. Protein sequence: CASSVGQGGEQYF.